Below, 3 T cell receptor beta chains from the same sample are listed, as sequenced in a study of cytomegalovirus exposure and HLA in healthy donors. 13 Jbeta primers and 60 Vbeta primers were used for the PCR. The protocol was immunoSEQ multiplex PCR, while the TCRdb copy is restricted to in-frame clones and leaves out a portion. The table shows tens of thousands of clones, with roughly 78% occurring only once. Sequenced input: PBMCs. Receptors were obtained from a male donor in good health and CMV-seropositive.

The chain is built from TRBV7-8 and TRBJ2-1, with D perhaps matching TRBD2 (5 bases). The ends were cut back, 5 bases at V and 12 bases at J, with 17 bases in the middle. The CDR3 is 13 residues long. Germline CDR1 reads SGHVS; CDR2 reads FQNEAQ. CDR3 coding DNA: TGTGCCAGCAGCCCGGCTCCTTCCGCGGGGCAGTTCTTC. It is translated as CASSPAPSAGQFF.

The V gene is TRBV27, the J gene TRBJ2-7; D gene unclear. V was trimmed by 4 bases and J by 3 bases, leaving 10 bases between them. The CDR3 runs to 13 residues. Germline CDR1 and CDR2: MNHEY and SMNVEV (reference sequence). The CDR3 DNA sequence: TGTGCCAGCAGTTCGCTACCGAGCTACGAGCAGTACTTC. It encodes CASSSLPSYEQYF.

The chain carries TRBV4-2 and TRBJ1-6; 7 bases are a match to TRBD1. V was clipped by 1 base and J by 9 bases; unmatched bases: 12. This CDR3 has 17 amino acids. Germline V lookup: CDR1 LGHNA, CDR2 YNFKEQ. The CDR3 reads CASSQVSTQGLGSPLHF. CDR3 DNA: TGTGCCAGCAGCCAAGTCTCGACACAGGGGCTTGGTTCACCCCTCCACTTT.